A selection of T cell receptor beta chains follows, all from one sample in a study of PD-L1 blockade in urothelial cancer. TCRdb's table, derived via immunoSEQ multiplex PCR, lists solely in-frame clones and lacks some. Among 30,000 to 35,000 clones listed, around 80% were seen once. The sequenced sample was PBMCs, obtained around atezolizumab (anti-PD-L1) treatment. The receptor set was obtained from a man between 60 and 70 years old with urothelial cancer. CDR3s include the opening cysteine and the closing phenylalanine or tryptophan. Fields, in order: CDR3 DNA, CDR3 protein, V gene, D gene, clone size, J gene. A D gene is named only where the DNA matches it firmly. Some rows mark clone size as missing; the rest say once, few, many or name a class of expanded clone.

TGTGCCAGTAGTCCCGAGCGGACAGGGGGCTCGAACACTGAAGCTTTCTTT,CASSPERTGGSNTEAFF,TRBV19,TRBD1,NA,TRBJ1-1
TGTGCCAGCAGTTATGACACAGCCTACGAGCAGTACTTC,CASSYDTAYEQYF,TRBV6-6,NA,NA,TRBJ2-7
TGTGCCAGCAGTCCCCGACAGGGCGGGACTGAAGCTTTCTTT,CASSPRQGGTEAFF,TRBV6-1,TRBD1,once,TRBJ1-1
TGCGCCAGCAGCCAAGGACAGCTTACCTATAATTCACCCCTCCACTTT,CASSQGQLTYNSPLHF,TRBV4-1,NA,NA,TRBJ1-6
TGTGCCAGCAGTGAATTGGGACTGTACACCGGGGAGCTGTTTTTT,CASSELGLYTGELFF,TRBV6-1,NA,NA,TRBJ2-2
TGTGCCAGCGGGCGACGGGGGGGCGCGAAAAACATTCAGTACTTC,CASGRRGGAKNIQYF,TRBV28,TRBD2,medium-sized,TRBJ2-4
TGCGCCAGCAGCTCCCTAGCGGGAGGGGACAATGAGCAGTTCTTC,CASSSLAGGDNEQFF,TRBV5-1,TRBD2,NA,TRBJ2-1
TGTGCCATCAGCAAGGGGGCGGGGGAAAAACTGTTTTTT,CAISKGAGEKLFF,TRBV10-3,TRBD1,NA,TRBJ1-4
TGTGCCAGCTCACCACAAAGCGGGGGGGCCTCAGATACGCAGTATTTT,CASSPQSGGASDTQYF,TRBV18,TRBD2,NA,TRBJ2-3
TGTGCCAGCTCACCGACGACTAGCGGGGCCACGGTGGGCGCAGATACGCAGTATTTT,CASSPTTSGATVGADTQYF,TRBV18,TRBD2,NA,TRBJ2-3
TGTGCCAGCAGTAAAGACAGGGCAACTGAAGCTTTCTTT,CASSKDRATEAFF,TRBV2,TRBD1,NA,TRBJ1-1
TGTGCCTGGAGCCGACTAGCGGAAAGCGAGCAGTACTTC,CAWSRLAESEQYF,TRBV30,TRBD2,NA,TRBJ2-7
TGTGCCAGCAGCTTGAGGGACAGGGACTACGAGCAGTACTTC,CASSLRDRDYEQYF,TRBV5-8,TRBD1,NA,TRBJ2-7
TGTGCCAGCAGCTTAGATGGGACAGTTAATCAGCCCCAGCATTTT,CASSLDGTVNQPQHF,TRBV11-2,TRBD1,NA,TRBJ1-5
TGTGCCAGCAGCTTGGCATCGGGACAGGTGGGGGAGCAGTTCTTC,CASSLASGQVGEQFF,TRBV5-6,TRBD1,NA,TRBJ2-1
TGTGCCAGTAGCCCGGGACAGAAGATCCCTGGGGCCAACGTCCTGACTTTC,CASSPGQKIPGANVLTF,TRBV19,TRBD1,NA,TRBJ2-6
TGTGCCAGCAGCACCGGACTAGCGGGACGGACCGTCTACGAGCAGTACTTC,CASSTGLAGRTVYEQYF,TRBV7-2,TRBD2,NA,TRBJ2-7
TGTGCCAGCAGTGAATTGAGAGAAAATCAGCCCCAGCATTTT,CASSELRENQPQHF,TRBV25-1,NA,NA,TRBJ1-5
TGCGCCAGCAGCCAATCTAGCGGGAGTCGGAATGAGCAGTTCTTC,CASSQSSGSRNEQFF,TRBV4-1,TRBD2,NA,TRBJ2-1
TGCGCCAGCAGCCAAATGTCACTAGCGTTAACCTACGAGCAGTACTTC,CASSQMSLALTYEQYF,TRBV4-1,TRBD2,NA,TRBJ2-7
TGTGCCAGCAGTTACCCAGGGAACACTGAAGCTTTCTTT,CASSYPGNTEAFF,TRBV6-5,NA,NA,TRBJ1-1
TGTGCCAGCAGCTTGCGGCCCAGCGGACGGAACACCGGGGAGCTGTTTTTT,CASSLRPSGRNTGELFF,TRBV5-4,NA,NA,TRBJ2-2
TGTGCCAGTAGTATAGGAAGCGGGAGGGGCTCCTACGAGCAGTACTTC,CASSIGSGRGSYEQYF,TRBV19,TRBD2,NA,TRBJ2-7
TGTGCCATCAGCCGGGACAGGGCTTACGAGCAGTACTTC,CAISRDRAYEQYF,TRBV10-3,TRBD1,once,TRBJ2-7
TGCGCCAGCAGAATGGGACAGGGGGTAGGCGAGCAGTACTTC,CASRMGQGVGEQYF,TRBV10-2,TRBD1,NA,TRBJ2-7
TGCGCCAGCAGCCAAGATTTTAATAGCAATCAGCCCCAGCATTTT,CASSQDFNSNQPQHF,TRBV4-3,NA,once,TRBJ1-5
TGTGCCAGCTCACCACCCGGGACAGGGGCATTGGAAGCTTTCTTT,CASSPPGTGALEAFF,TRBV18,TRBD1,NA,TRBJ1-1
TGTGCCAGCAGCCCCTCCTTGGTCCAGGGTGCGGATACGCAGTATTTT,CASSPSLVQGADTQYF,TRBV7-2,NA,once,TRBJ2-3
TGTGCCAGCTCACCGGGCAGTGGCGGAGGCGGAGAGCAGTACTTC,CASSPGSGGGGEQYF,TRBV18,NA,NA,TRBJ2-7
TGTGCCAGCAGTTACCAGGTTGCTGGCAATCAGCCCCAGCATTTT,CASSYQVAGNQPQHF,TRBV6-6,NA,few,TRBJ1-5
TGTGCCAGCAGCTCCACCAACGGTGAAAAACTGTTTTTT,CASSSTNGEKLFF,TRBV5-4,NA,many,TRBJ1-4
TGTGCCAGCAGCTTAGATGAGACAGGGCACCCCCACTTT,CASSLDETGHPHF,TRBV7-9,TRBD1,NA,TRBJ1-6
TGTGCCAGCAGCCAAGATTGGTTAGTGGACAATGAGCAGTTCTTC,CASSQDWLVDNEQFF,TRBV4-2,NA,NA,TRBJ2-1
TGTGCCAGCAGCGTGGGACAGAACTATGGCTACACCTTC,CASSVGQNYGYTF,TRBV5-4,TRBD1,few,TRBJ1-2
TGTGCCAGCAGTTTATCAGGGGTCAATCAGCCCCAGCATTTT,CASSLSGVNQPQHF,TRBV28,NA,once,TRBJ1-5
TGTGCCAGCCGTCCCGGACAGGTCCGCAATGAGCAGTTCTTC,CASRPGQVRNEQFF,TRBV27,TRBD1,NA,TRBJ2-1
TGTGCCAGCAGAAAGGACAGGGGGGATGGCTACACCTTC,CASRKDRGDGYTF,TRBV27,TRBD1,NA,TRBJ1-2
TGTGCCAGCAGGTTGGACAGGGGGTTAGCCGGGGAGCTGTTTTTT,CASRLDRGLAGELFF,TRBV7-3,TRBD1,NA,TRBJ2-2
TGCGCCAGCAGCCTCCGTCAGGGGACTGGAAACACCATATATTTT,CASSLRQGTGNTIYF,TRBV5-1,NA,NA,TRBJ1-3
TGCGCCAGCAGCCAAGATCGGGCTAGCGGGAGGGCCGCAGATACGCAGTATTTT,CASSQDRASGRAADTQYF,TRBV4-1,TRBD2,few,TRBJ2-3
TGTGCCAGCAGCTTACTCCGGGGGGCCTACGAGCAGTACTTC,CASSLLRGAYEQYF,TRBV11-1,TRBD2,NA,TRBJ2-7
TGTGCCAGCAGCCCGGACAGGGGGCCCACTGAAGCTTTCTTT,CASSPDRGPTEAFF,TRBV7-2,TRBD1,NA,TRBJ1-1
TGTGCCAGCAGTTTCAGGGAGGACACTGAAGCTTTCTTT,CASSFREDTEAFF,TRBV6-5,NA,NA,TRBJ1-1
TGCGCCAGCAGCCTAGGAGTCGGTCGATCCTACGAGCAGTACTTC,CASSLGVGRSYEQYF,TRBV4-1,NA,NA,TRBJ2-7
TGTGCCAGCAGTCGGGGTCTTTTTGAAAAACTGTTTTTT,CASSRGLFEKLFF,TRBV6-1,NA,NA,TRBJ1-4
TGTGCTAGTGGTTTGGTACGGGACATGAGCTCCTATAATTCACCCCTCCACTTT,CASGLVRDMSSYNSPLHF,TRBV12-5,NA,NA,TRBJ1-6
TGTGCCAGCAGCGTAGAATCTAGCGGCTACACAGATACGCAGTATTTT,CASSVESSGYTDTQYF,TRBV9,TRBD2,NA,TRBJ2-3
TGCGCCAGCAGCCAAGGTTCGGGGTTGGGGGCCAACGTCCTGACTTTC,CASSQGSGLGANVLTF,TRBV4-3,NA,NA,TRBJ2-6
TGCGCCAGCAGCTTGGAGGGCAGGGCCCTCCTACATGGCTACACCTTC,CASSLEGRALLHGYTF,TRBV5-1,NA,once,TRBJ1-2
TGCGCCAGCAGCTTTCCGCCGAGGGCCTACAATGAGCAGTTCTTC,CASSFPPRAYNEQFF,TRBV5-1,NA,few,TRBJ2-1
TGTGCCTGGAGGGAACGGGACAGGGGATACAATGAGCAGTTCTTC,CAWRERDRGYNEQFF,TRBV30,TRBD1,NA,TRBJ2-1
TGTGCCAGCAGCCGAGGAGGTTCAGCCTACGAGCAGTACTTC,CASSRGGSAYEQYF,TRBV7-2,NA,NA,TRBJ2-7
TGCGCCAGCAGCCGGACAGGCAGACGCACAGATACGCAGTATTTT,CASSRTGRRTDTQYF,TRBV5-1,TRBD1,NA,TRBJ2-3
TGTGCCAGTAGTATAGCACAGGGAGGGTCTCAGCCCCAGCATTTT,CASSIAQGGSQPQHF,TRBV19,NA,NA,TRBJ1-5
TGTGCCAGCAGTGAGGGACAGGGGGGGGTTGGCTATGGCTACACCTTC,CASSEGQGGVGYGYTF,TRBV6-1,TRBD1,NA,TRBJ1-2
TGTGCCAGTAGTATAGACAGGGGGCATCAGCCCCAGCATTTT,CASSIDRGHQPQHF,TRBV19,TRBD1,NA,TRBJ1-5
TGTGCCAGCAGTGCAACACTGGAGTCCTACGAGCAGTACTTC,CASSATLESYEQYF,TRBV6-1,NA,NA,TRBJ2-7
TGCAGCGGGCGGGATAATGAAAAACTGTTTTTT,CSGRDNEKLFF,TRBV29-1,NA,NA,TRBJ1-4
TGTGCCAGCAGCTTAACAGGGAATTATAACTATGGCTACACCTTC,CASSLTGNYNYGYTF,TRBV5-4,NA,NA,TRBJ1-2
TGTGCCAGCAGGTTACAGGTCTCGGTGGAACCCCTCCACTTT,CASRLQVSVEPLHF,TRBV2,NA,NA,TRBJ1-6